Each of the 27 T cell receptor beta chains below was sequenced from the same sample in a study of molecular identifiers for immune sequencing clone quantification. Each CDR3 protein gets one entry after TCRdb re-called the PCR reads with MiXCR. The data show more than 50,000 distinct CDR3 sequences, around 19% seen once. The sample consisted of naive CD8+ T cells from blood, with Jurkat cell RNA spiked in. Subset in this sample: FACS-sorted CD8+CD4-CCR7+CD45RA+ naive T cells. The receptors stem from a human donor in good health. Some libraries in this study had Jurkat cell RNA spiked in.

A remark on this clonotype: Given a much more abundant clone one base away, this may be a read error. The chain is built from TRBV12-3 or TRBV12-4 and TRBJ2-5; perhaps D is TRBD1 or TRBD2 (5 bases each). V was clipped by 4 bases and J by 0 bases, with 12 bases between them. The CDR3 totals 15 residues. CDR3 in amino acids: CASSSVGPYQETQYF. CDR3 nucleotides: TGTGCCAGCAGTTCAGTGGGACCGTACCAAGAGACCCAGTACTTC.

The chain uses TRBV27 and TRBJ2-1, with a tentative D call TRBD2 (5 bases). Trimming stripped 0 bases from V and 6 bases from J, with 9 bases between. The germline V gene has CDR1 MNHEY and CDR2 SMNVEV (reference sequence). The CDR3 runs 14 residues. CDR3 loop: CASSLSWEFNEQFF. In DNA form, the CDR3 reads TGTGCCAGCAGTTTATCGTGGGAGTTCAATGAGCAGTTCTTC.

This clonotype has ten or more counts. The chain links TRBV7-9 to TRBJ2-3, with TRBD2 identical over 14 bases. Germline values: CDR1 SEHNR, CDR2 FQNEAQ (reference sequence). J was trimmed by 0 bases and V by 6 bases; bases with no gene match: 5. The CDR3 totals 17 residues. In nucleotides, the CDR3 is TGTGCCAGCAGGGGACTAGCGGGAGAGGCTAGCACAGATACGCAGTATTTT. Translating it yields CASRGLAGEASTDTQYF.

This clonotype was recorded at least ten times. The chain couples TRBV23-1 to TRBJ2-1, with a tentative D call TRBD2 (6 bases). TRBV23-1 belongs to the ORF category, with a function that is uncertain. This CDR3 has 21 amino acids. V gave up 6 bases and J gave up 0 bases, with 30 bases separating them. Written as DNA, the CDR3 is TGCGCCAGCAGCCTGGCTGATAGCGGAAAAAGGTTGTTGGGCTCCTACAATGAGCAGTTCTTC. Protein product: CASSLADSGKRLLGSYNEQFF.

The table lists this clonotype with many counts. The chain employs TRBV20-1 and TRBJ2-7, with TRBD2 identical over 7 bases. V trimming: 1 base; J trimming: 2 bases; junction bases outside the gene matches: 5. Germline values: CDR1 DFQATT, CDR2 SNEGSKA (reference sequence). The length of the CDR3 is 14 residues. The CDR3 sequence: CSARAGLVPYEQYF. DNA for the CDR3: TGCAGTGCTAGAGCAGGACTAGTACCCTACGAGCAGTACTTC.

The chain uses TRBV11-2 and TRBJ2-7, with D perhaps TRBD1 or TRBD2 (6 bases each). V was shortened by 3 bases and J by 6 bases, with 12 bases between the two germline ends. This CDR3 has 13 amino acids. Per the germline V gene, CDR1 is SGHAT and CDR2 is FQNNGV. The CDR3 protein is CASSLDKGGEQYF. As DNA, the CDR3 is TGTGCCAGCAGCTTGGACAAGGGGGGCGAGCAGTACTTC. Looking up the rest from reference TRBV11-2 and TRBJ2-7 gives the full variable domain: EAGVAQSPRYKIIEKRQSVAFWCNPISGHATLYWYQQILGQGPKLLIQFQNNGVVDDSQLPKDRFSAERLKGVDSTLKIQPAKLEDSAVYLCASSLDKGGEQYFGPGTRLTVT.

In its sample, this clonotype was seen many times. The chain has TRBV5-1 and TRBJ2-7; D not resolved. Germline CDR1 SGHRS, CDR2 YFSETQ. The CDR3 runs 14 residues. The V end was cut by 3 bases, the J end by 6 bases, with 16 bases between. The CDR3 bases are TGCGCCAGCAGCTCGGACCTAACTCCCCTCGAGCAGTACTTC. Translating gives CASSSDLTPLEQYF.

This clonotype was recorded many times. The J gene is TRBJ2-2, the V gene TRBV7-6; no definite D call. Per germline, CDR1 SGHVS and CDR2 FNYEAQ. The CDR3 totals 13 residues. V shed 3 bases and J shed 7 bases, with 9 bases lying between them. CDR3 in amino acids: CASSFKYFGELFF. CDR3 bases: TGTGCCAGCAGCTTTAAGTATTTCGGGGAGCTGTTTTTT.

This clonotype was detected many times. V is TRBV7-9 and J is TRBJ2-2; D is uncertain. Germline CDR1 SEHNR, CDR2 FQNEAQ (reference sequence). V gave up 2 bases and J gave up 6 bases, with 10 bases separating them. The CDR3 spans 14 residues. The CDR3 nucleotides are TGTGCCAGCAGCTTACCATGGTCCCCCGGGGAGCTGTTTTTT. It encodes CASSLPWSPGELFF.

On this clonotype: A single base separates this from a much larger clone, so it may be a read error. This chain links TRBV5-5 with TRBJ1-3; the match to TRBD1 covers 9 bases. The CDR3 has 14 amino acids. Germline V lookup: CDR1 SGHKS, CDR2 YYEKEE (reference sequence). The DNA for the CDR3 is TGTGCCAGCAGCGGAAGGACAGGGGCTGACACCATATGTTTT. As protein: CASSGRTGADTICF.

This clonotype was detected only a few times. V gene TRBV20-1 combines with J gene TRBJ2-1, with TRBD2 matching over 9 bases. Losses at the gene ends were 4 bases for V and 5 bases for J; bases not matched to a gene: 3. CDR1 is DFQATT, CDR2 SNEGSKA, per germline (reference sequence). CDR3 length equals 13 residues. The CDR3 is CSANSGSDNEQFF. CDR3 bases: TGCAGTGCTAATAGCGGGAGCGACAATGAGCAGTTCTTC.

There are many counts of this clonotype. This chain links TRBV7-6 with TRBJ2-2; D is possibly TRBD2 (6 bases). V lost 1 base and J 3 bases, leaving 15 bases between the germline ends. Looked up from germline, CDR1 is SGHVS and CDR2 is FNYEAQ. The CDR3 consists of 17 residues. The DNA of the CDR3 is TGTGCCAGCAGCTTAGTGGGTAGCGGCCCCTACACCGGGGAGCTGTTTTTT. Translation: CASSLVGSGPYTGELFF. The full variable domain, rest sourced from reference TRBV7-6 and TRBJ2-2, is GAGVSQSPRYKVTKRGQDVALRCDPISGHVSLYWYRQALGQGPEFLTYFNYEAQQDKSGLPNDRFSAERPEGSISTLTIQRTEQRDSAMYRCASSLVGSGPYTGELFFGEGSRLTVL.

This clonotype has at least ten counts. The chain carries TRBV28 and TRBJ1-2; D is uncertain. This CDR3 region has 15 residues. Trimming removed 0 bases at V and 1 base at J, with 9 bases between. From germline, CDR1 is MDHEN and CDR2 SYDVKM. The chain's CDR3 is CASSLWAENNYGYTF. The CDR3 DNA reads TGTGCCAGCAGTTTATGGGCAGAAAATAACTATGGCTACACCTTC.

The table lists this clonotype with many counts. This chain connects TRBV11-2 to TRBJ1-1; D unclear. This CDR3 is built from 13 residues. The V end lost 6 bases, the J end lost 5 bases, and 13 bases lay between the germline ends. CDR1 and CDR2 (germline): SGHAT, FQNNGV. For the CDR3, the DNA is TGTGCCAGCAGTTTCGGGGTCGGGACTGAAGCTTTCTTT. Its protein is CASSFGVGTEAFF.

This clonotype was observed many times. The J gene is TRBJ2-1, the V gene TRBV29-1; tentative D call: TRBD2 (6 bases). V was pared by 5 bases and J by 10 bases, with 24 bases between. Germline V lookup: CDR1 SQVTM, CDR2 ANQGSEA. This CDR3 has 15 residues. The CDR3 nucleotides are TGCAGCGTTAACTACCGGGACTCCGCGATTCTCGAGCAGTTCTTC. Translating it yields CSVNYRDSAILEQFF.

This clonotype came up many times. V is TRBV9 and J is TRBJ2-7; 10 bases match TRBD2. The CDR3 extends over 16 amino acids. After removal of 0 bases from V and 2 bases from J, the junction contained 5 bases not matched to a gene. The germline V gene encodes CDR1 SGDLS and CDR2 YYNGEE. The CDR3 region is CASSVVPAGGPYEQYF. CDR3 nucleotide sequence: TGTGCCAGCAGCGTAGTCCCAGCGGGAGGGCCCTACGAGCAGTACTTC.

This clonotype has a count of ten or more. The chain carries TRBV4-1 and TRBJ2-7, with D tentatively TRBD2 (5 bases). Germline CDR1 is MGHRA and CDR2 is YSYEKL. The CDR3 sequence is 13 residues long. V was cut by 6 bases and J by 0 bases, with 9 bases left in between. The CDR3 spells CASSKRSSYEQYF. The CDR3 coding sequence is TGCGCCAGCAGTAAGCGGAGCTCCTACGAGCAGTACTTC.

This clonotype was found many times. This chain connects TRBV25-1 to TRBJ2-7, with 10 bases fitting TRBD2. This CDR3 has 13 amino acids. The V and J ends lost 6 bases and 6 bases, in that order; junction bases with no gene match: 5. From germline, CDR1 is MGHDK and CDR2 SYGVNS. The CDR3 reads CASSLLAGSEQYF. The CDR3 nucleotides read TGTGCCAGCAGCTTACTAGCGGGAAGCGAGCAGTACTTC.

Ten or more counts support this clonotype. This chain links TRBV3-1 with TRBJ2-3; the D is unclear. The CDR3 sequence is 15 residues long. From germline, CDR1 is LGHDT and CDR2 YNNKEL (reference sequence). V was shortened by 1 base and J by 2 bases, with 10 bases between the two germline ends. Here the CDR3 DNA reads TGTGCCAGCAGCCAAGGAGTGTCGAACACAGATACGCAGTATTTT. As protein: CASSQGVSNTDTQYF.

The sample holds a few counts of this clonotype. It may be a read error: a sequence one base away is much more abundant. This rearrangement joins TRBV20-1 to TRBJ2-7; no firm D call. Germline values: CDR1 DFQATT, CDR2 SNEGSKA (reference sequence). Trimming removed 1 base from V and 3 bases from J, with 10 bases in between. This CDR3 region has 13 residues. DNA of the CDR3: TGCAGTGCTAGAGGTCTTGTTATCTACGAGCAGTACTTC. Protein product: CSARGLVIYEQYF.

This clonotype occurred a few times. The chain is built from TRBV28 and TRBJ2-1; 13 bases are a match to TRBD2. From germline, CDR1 is MDHEN and CDR2 SYDVKM. The V segment lost 5 bases and the J segment 6 bases; nucleotides outside the gene matches: 7. The CDR3 is 16 residues long. CDR3 amino acids: CASSHGLAGVGNEQFF. The DNA for the CDR3 is TGTGCCAGCAGTCACGGACTAGCGGGAGTGGGCAATGAGCAGTTCTTC.

This clonotype turned up a few times. A much larger clone lies a single base off, so this may be a read error. This chain joins TRBV2 and TRBJ2-6; D gene unclear. This CDR3 is built from 16 residues. Germline V gene sequence: CDR1 SNHLY, CDR2 FYNNEI. CDR3 residues: CASTPGAVSGTNVLTF. The CDR3 region has the DNA TGTGCCAGCACTCCCGGTGCCGTATCTGGGACCAACGTCCTGACTTTC.

CDR3 region: CASSLAAVSGDTQYF. The CDR3 DNA sequence: TGTGCCAGCAGCTTAGCCGCGGTATCAGGGGATACGCAGTATTTT. The V call is TRBV13, the J call TRBJ2-3; D possibly corresponds to TRBD1 (5 bases). The ends were cut back, 1 base at V and 6 bases at J, with 14 bases in the middle. The CDR3 is 15 amino acids. Germline CDR1 PRHDT, CDR2 FYEKMQ (reference sequence).

This clonotype was seen only a few times. A much more abundant neighbour one base away suggests this may be a read error. The chain has TRBV11-2 and TRBJ1-4; a possible D gene is TRBD1 (5 bases). In germline, CDR1 is SGHAT, CDR2 FQNNGV. This CDR3 contains 15 residues. DNA for the CDR3: TGTGTCAGCAGCCTGGTGGTCGGGGACAATGAAAAACTGTTTTTT. Translated: CVSSLVVGDNEKLFF.

This clonotype appeared many times. This chain connects TRBV4-1 to TRBJ2-1; D perhaps matches TRBD2 (6 bases). Trimming removed 3 bases from V and 10 bases from J, with 13 bases in between. The CDR3 has 13 amino acids. In germline, CDR1 is MGHRA, CDR2 YSYEKL. This chain's CDR3 is CASSQALRDEQFF. CDR3 in DNA: TGCGCCAGCAGCCAGGCTTTGCGGGACGAGCAGTTCTTC.

This clonotype was counted at least ten times. This chain links TRBV21-1 with TRBJ1-5. TRBV21-1 counts as a pseudogene. CDR3 length: 18 amino acids. The CDR3, as DNA: TGTGCCAGCAGCAAATTTGAATATATCGGGTTGAACGATCAGCCCCAGCATTTT. It yields the protein CASSKFEYIGLNDQPQHF.

This chain joins TRBV5-4 and TRBJ2-1; 9 nucleotides agree with TRBD2. CDR3 length: 18 amino acids. J was trimmed by 1 base and V by 1 base; bases with no gene match: 9. CDR1 is SGHNT and CDR2 is YYREEE in the germline V gene (reference sequence). The CDR3 coding sequence is TGTGCCAGCAGCTTGAGGGGTCTAGCGGGAATTTCCTACAATGAGCAGTTCTTC. Protein: CASSLRGLAGISYNEQFF.